One sample yielded the 16 T cell receptor beta chains listed below, sequenced in a study of OX40 agonist ivuxolimab in advanced cancers. Clones were sequenced by immunoSEQ multiplex PCR, and TCRdb holds only the in-frame ones, with some missing. This sample has under 100,000 clones, with nearly 90% found just once. The sequences come from CD4+ or CD8+ T cells sorted from blood, collected in a trial of the OX40 agonist ivuxolimab. The receptor set was obtained from an adult with an advanced solid tumor such as melanoma, head and neck, liver or kidney cancer.

This clone was seen a handful of times. This sequence joins TRBV6-1 and TRBJ1-5; weak D call: TRBD1 (6 bases). The germline V gene encodes CDR1 MNHNS and CDR2 SASEGT. With 3 bases removed from V and 4 bases from J, the gap between germline ends came to 19 bases. CDR3 length: 17 amino acids. The CDR3 nucleotides read TGTGCCAGCAGTGAGAGGGGATGGGGGGCGAGGAATCAGCCCCAGCATTTT. Protein sequence: CASSERGWGARNQPQHF.

The chain combines TRBV5-1 with TRBJ2-2, with D possibly TRBD1 on 5 matching bases. The V gene lost 2 bases and the J gene lost 3 bases, with 11 bases spanning the gap. CDR1 and CDR2 from the germline V gene are SGHRS and YFSETQ. This CDR3 has 15 residues. CDR3 sequence reads: CASSLDGRDTGELFF. The CDR3 DNA reads TGCGCCAGCAGCTTAGATGGCAGGGACACCGGGGAGCTGTTTTTT.

Only one count was recorded for this clone. The chain links TRBV9 to TRBJ2-1; 7 positions match TRBD1. Germline CDR1 is SGDLS and CDR2 is YYNGEE. V shed 3 bases, J shed 6 bases, and the junction held 6 bases outside the gene matches. CDR3 length equals 14 residues. This CDR3 is CASSAETGVNEQFF. CDR3 bases: TGTGCCAGCAGCGCAGAAACAGGGGTCAATGAGCAGTTCTTC.

The V gene is TRBV2, the J gene TRBJ1-1; the D is unclear. The CDR3 has 17 residues. V lost 1 base, J lost 6 bases, and 21 bases lay in between. Germline V gives CDR1 SNHLY, CDR2 FYNNEI. CDR3: CASSEGEGALFFSEAFF. Written as DNA, the CDR3 is TGTGCCAGCAGTGAAGGGGAGGGCGCCCTGTTTTTCTCTGAAGCTTTCTTT. The entire variable domain, with the rest obtained from reference TRBV2 and TRBJ1-1, is as follows: EPEVTQTPSHQVTQMGQEVILRCVPISNHLYFYWYRQILGQKVEFLVSFYNNEISEKSEIFDDQFSVERPDGSNFTLKIRSTKLEDSAMYFCASSEGEGALFFSEAFFGQGTRLTVV.

The sample holds one count of this clone. The DNA of the CDR3 is TGTGCCAGCAGTCCCCAGACACCTTCGTATGGCTACACCTTC. Translating it yields CASSPQTPSYGYTF. The rearrangement uses TRBV27 and TRBJ1-2; D gene ambiguous. The length of the CDR3 is 14 residues. Germline V gene data show CDR1 as MNHEY and CDR2 as SMNVEV (reference sequence). Trimming pared 5 bases from V and 5 bases from J, leaving 15 bases between.

This chain uses TRBV5-1 with TRBJ2-1; 12 bases match TRBD2. Germline CDR1 is SGHRS and CDR2 is YFSETQ. V lost 4 bases to trimming and J lost 6 bases; unmatched junction nucleotides: 2. This CDR3 is built from 14 residues. The CDR3 loop reads CASSASGGANEQFF. DNA of the CDR3: TGCGCCAGCAGCGCTAGCGGGGGGGCCAATGAGCAGTTCTTC. Based on the CDR3 plus reference TRBV5-1 and TRBJ2-1, the full variable domain is KAGVTQTPRYLIKTRGQQVTLSCSPISGHRSVSWYQQTPGQGLQFLFEYFSETQRNKGNFPGRFSGRQFSNSRSEMNVSTLELGDSALYLCASSASGGANEQFFGPGTRLTVL.

In regard to this clone: The junction departs from the called germline gene at one end, perhaps through a read error. J is TRBJ2-1 and V is TRBV2; the D gene is possibly TRBD1 (6 bases). Germline CDR1 is SNHLY and CDR2 is FYNNEI. The CDR3 is made up of 15 amino acids. CDR3 region: CASREDRPSYNEQFF. The CDR3, as DNA: TGTGCCAGCAGAGAAGACAGGCCGAGTTACAATGAGCAGTTCTTC.

The sample holds a few counts of this clone. The chain carries TRBV29-1 and TRBJ1-3; D remains unclear. Trimming shortened V by 6 bases and J by 0 bases, and 6 bases separated the two germline ends. CDR1 and CDR2 (germline): SQVTM, ANQGSEA. CDR3 length: 12 amino acids. CDR3 DNA sequence: TGCAGCGTCCTGAACTCTGGAAACACCATATATTTT. This gives the protein CSVLNSGNTIYF.

The chain employs TRBV15 and TRBJ1-5, with unresolved D. The V and J ends lost 7 bases and 3 bases respectively, with 13 bases between them. The CDR3 is made up of 14 amino acids. Per the germline V gene, CDR1 is LNHNV and CDR2 is YYDKDF (reference sequence). CDR3 residues: CATKLSGFNQPQHF. Here the CDR3 DNA reads TGTGCCACCAAACTGTCAGGTTTCAATCAGCCCCAGCATTTT. Full variable domain (outside the CDR3, taken from reference TRBV15 and TRBJ1-5): DAMVIQNPRYQVTQFGKPVTLSCSQTLNHNVMYWYQQKSSQAPKLLFHYYDKDFNNEADTPDNFQSRRPNTSFCFLDIRSPGLGDTAMYLCATKLSGFNQPQHFGDGTRLSIL.

The CDR3 is CASSRGRWDTQYF. The CDR3 region has the DNA TGTGCCAGCAGCCGGGGGCGGTGGGATACGCAGTATTTT. This chain connects TRBV11-3 to TRBJ2-3; D is tentatively TRBD1 or TRBD2 (6 bases each). The CDR3 extends over 13 amino acids. Per the germline V gene, CDR1 is SGHNT and CDR2 is YENEEA. V gave up 5 bases and J gave up 6 bases, with 12 bases separating them.

Comments on this clone: The junction shows a germline mismatch at one end, possibly a read error. V gene TRBV2 combines with J gene TRBJ2-7, with a weak D call TRBD1 (5 bases). CDR3 length equals 11 residues. Germline V lookup: CDR1 SNHLY, CDR2 FYNNEI. The CDR3 nucleotides are TGTGCCAGCAGTGAATTGGGGCATGTGAACTTC. Amino acids: CASSELGHVNF.

The chain joins TRBV7-6 to TRBJ2-1, with D hard to call. From germline, CDR1 is SGHVS and CDR2 FNYEAQ. V shed 1 base and J shed 4 bases, with 8 bases lying between them. The CDR3 covers 14 residues. The CDR3 is CASSLVGLYNEQFF. DNA of the CDR3: TGTGCCAGCAGCTTAGTAGGGCTATACAATGAGCAGTTCTTC. Full variable domain (missing parts from reference TRBV7-6 and TRBJ2-1): GAGVSQSPRYKVTKRGQDVALRCDPISGHVSLYWYRQALGQGPEFLTYFNYEAQQDKSGLPNDRFSAERPEGSISTLTIQRTEQRDSAMYRCASSLVGLYNEQFFGPGTRLTVL.

V is TRBV15 and J is TRBJ2-1; 8 nucleotides agree with TRBD1. This CDR3 has 16 amino acids. CDR1 is LNHNV, CDR2 YYDKDF, per germline (reference sequence). J gave up 5 bases and V 2 bases, and 8 bases lay outside the gene matches. The CDR3 protein is CATSRTAGQVNNEQFF. The DNA for the CDR3 is TGTGCCACCAGCAGAACGGCGGGACAGGTGAACAATGAGCAGTTCTTC.

This clone was picked up one time. The genes are TRBV4-1 and TRBJ1-5, with unresolved D. V dropped 1 base and J dropped 6 bases, with 22 bases sitting between them. This CDR3 is built from 18 residues. Germline CDR1 and CDR2: MGHRA and YSYEKL. CDR3 loop: CASSQANLIAVRGQPQHF. The CDR3 DNA reads TGCGCCAGCAGCCAAGCAAACCTTATCGCAGTCCGAGGTCAGCCCCAGCATTTT.

The chain carries TRBV19 and TRBJ1-2; 8 bases map to TRBD1. This CDR3 is built from 13 residues. From germline, CDR1 is LNHDA and CDR2 SQIVND (reference sequence). V gave up 6 bases and J gave up 5 bases; unmatched junction bases: 5. In DNA form, the CDR3 reads TGTGCCAGTAGGCCTCGACAGGGGTATGGCTACACCTTC. Translated, it gives CASRPRQGYGYTF.

The chain couples TRBV5-8 to TRBJ2-7, with 7 bases lining up with TRBD1. From germline, CDR1 is SGHTS and CDR2 YDEGEE. The CDR3 runs 13 residues. V gave up 1 base and J gave up 2 bases; unmatched junction bases: 0. The CDR3 here is CASSLTGAYEQYF. The CDR3 DNA is TGTGCCAGCAGCTTGACAGGGGCCTACGAGCAGTACTTC.